The present TCR beta chain was sequenced within a study of CD8 T cells in ankylosing spondylitis. Library preparation for TCR beta used quantitative 5'-RACE with molecular barcodes. From the 5' RACE reads, TCRdb called clonotypes with MiXCR, one entry per CDR3 protein. The data contain 250,000 to 300,000 distinct CDR3 sequences, roughly 20% of them singletons. Trimming at V came to 3 bases and at J to 4 bases, leaving 8 bases not matched to a gene. The CDR3 has 16 residues. Germline loops: CDR1 SGHRS, CDR2 YFSETQ. The specimen was blood, either unsorted or a sorted T cell fraction (not recorded which). This TCR was recovered from a male donor with ankylosing spondylitis or in good health (not recorded which). The chain carries TRBV5-1 and TRBJ2-3; TRBD2 matches 10 bases. CDR3 residues: CASSSGTSAAADTQYF. DNA for the CDR3: TGCGCCAGCAGCTCGGGGACTAGCGCAGCCGCAGATACGCAGTATTTT.